This TCR beta chain was profiled in a study of OX40 agonist ivuxolimab in advanced cancers. Study observations and caveats: The expanded peripheral T cells' antigen specificity was not determined. Averaging showed that CD8+ T cells had more expanded clones than CD4+ did.

With 5 bases removed from V and 0 bases from J, the gap between germline ends came to 14 bases. The CDR3 spans 16 residues. Per germline, CDR1 SGHRS and CDR2 YFSETQ. Method: immunoSEQ multiplex PCR; TCRdb's copy keeps in-frame clones and lacks some. Here the sample spans approximately 76,000 clones, 65% to 90% being singletons. Points on this clone: The antigen is undetermined.

The sequence derives from an adult with an advanced solid tumor such as melanoma, head and neck, liver or kidney cancer. The sequencing used CD4+ or CD8+ T cells sorted from blood, collected in a trial of the OX40 agonist ivuxolimab. The chain uses TRBV5-1 and TRBJ2-2, with D possibly being TRBD2 (6 bases). CDR3 sequence: CASSPLRGTNTGELFF. CDR3 DNA: TGCGCCAGCAGTCCCCTTCGGGGGACGAACACCGGGGAGCTGTTTTTT.